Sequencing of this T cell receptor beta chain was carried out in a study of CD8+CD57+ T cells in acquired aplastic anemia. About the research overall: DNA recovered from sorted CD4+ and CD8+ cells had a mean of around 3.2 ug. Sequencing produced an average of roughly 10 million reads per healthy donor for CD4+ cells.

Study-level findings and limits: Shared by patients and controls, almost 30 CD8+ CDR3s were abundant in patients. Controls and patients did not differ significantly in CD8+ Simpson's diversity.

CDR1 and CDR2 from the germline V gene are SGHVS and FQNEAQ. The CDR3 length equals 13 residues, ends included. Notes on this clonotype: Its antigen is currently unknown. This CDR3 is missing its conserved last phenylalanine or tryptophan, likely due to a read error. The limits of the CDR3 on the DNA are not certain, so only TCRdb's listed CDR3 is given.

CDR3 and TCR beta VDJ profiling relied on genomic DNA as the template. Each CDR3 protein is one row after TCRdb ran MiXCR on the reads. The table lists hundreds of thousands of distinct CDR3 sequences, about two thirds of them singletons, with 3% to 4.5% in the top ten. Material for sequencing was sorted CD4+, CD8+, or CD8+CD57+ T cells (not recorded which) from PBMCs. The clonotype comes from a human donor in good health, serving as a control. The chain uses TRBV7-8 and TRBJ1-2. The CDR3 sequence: CASSVVGLYGFTI.